This passage covers 18 T cell receptor beta chains from one sample sequenced in a study of blood T cell repertoires in COVID-19. Sequencing used immunoSEQ multiplex PCR; TCRdb keeps in-frame clones, though not all of them. The sample has 150,000 to 200,000 clones, 84% seen once. Sequencing input: peripheral blood. Receptors originate from a woman in her seventies with COVID-19, enrolled during active disease.

This clone has a handful of counts. The CDR3 coding sequence is TGTGCCTGGAGTGTAGGGGGGGGCTATGGCTACACCTTC. It translates to CAWSVGGGYGYTF. The J gene is TRBJ1-2, the V gene TRBV30, with D possibly being TRBD1 (6 bases). V lost 0 bases and J 4 bases, leaving 9 bases between the germline ends. This CDR3 has 13 residues. Germline lookup yields CDR1 GTSNPN and CDR2 SVGIG (reference sequence).

The J gene is TRBJ2-1, the V gene TRBV5-6, with no clear D. The V end was cut by 4 bases, the J end by 5 bases, with 16 bases between. The CDR3 loop spans 15 amino acids. From germline, CDR1 is SGHDT and CDR2 YYEEEE. The CDR3 DNA sequence: TGTGCCAGCAGCCTCTCTCCAGACTGGAACAATGAGCAGTTCTTC. Translating gives CASSLSPDWNNEQFF.

As DNA, the CDR3 is TGTGCCACCTACGACAGTAATCGGGAAAAACTGTTTTTT. Translated: CATYDSNREKLFF. J is TRBJ1-4 and V is TRBV28, with D possibly being TRBD1 (5 bases). The CDR3 runs 13 residues. The ends were cut back, 10 bases at V and 8 bases at J, with 17 bases in the middle. CDR1 and CDR2 (germline): MDHEN, SYDVKM.

The chain combines TRBV6-6 with TRBJ1-5; TRBD1 agrees at 7 bases. CDR1 MNHNY and CDR2 SVGAGI come from the germline V gene (reference sequence). Unmatched junction bases numbered 16, after V lost 5 bases and J lost 0 bases. This CDR3 spans 19 amino acids. For the CDR3, the DNA is TGTGCCAGCAGTCGACGGGACAGAGGTCCATACAATAGCAATCAGCCCCAGCATTTT. Translation: CASSRRDRGPYNSNQPQHF.

The V gene is TRBV28, the J gene TRBJ2-5; D uncertain. The CDR3 is 14 residues long. Germline V lookup: CDR1 MDHEN, CDR2 SYDVKM. V lost 5 bases and J 3 bases, leaving 13 bases between the germline ends. CDR3 coding DNA: TGTGCCAGCAGTGCCCCCGGGTCGGAAGAGACCCAGTACTTC. Protein: CASSAPGSEETQYF.

Turning to this clone: Other DNA sequences in this sample translate to the same CDR3. CDR3 sequence (DNA): TGTGCCAGCAGCGTCGGACTAGCGGTCCAAGAGACCCAGTACTTC. Its translation is CASSVGLAVQETQYF. This sequence joins TRBV9 and TRBJ2-5; 10 nucleotides agree with TRBD2. V lost 2 bases to trimming and J lost 1 base; unmatched junction nucleotides: 2. The germline V gene encodes CDR1 SGDLS and CDR2 YYNGEE. The CDR3 is 15 amino acids.

The gene calls are TRBV6-5 and TRBJ1-3, with D unresolved. The CDR3 has 13 amino acids. V was pared by 2 bases and J by 2 bases, with 4 bases between. Germline values: CDR1 MNHEY, CDR2 SVGAGI. CDR3 protein: CASSYTAGNTIYF. Here the CDR3 DNA reads TGTGCCAGCAGTTACACGGCTGGAAACACCATATATTTT.

The rearrangement joins TRBV7-9 to TRBJ1-4; D call uncertain. CDR3 size: 15 residues. Germline CDR1 and CDR2: SEHNR and FQNEAQ (reference sequence). Trimming shortened V by 3 bases and J by 5 bases, and 13 bases separated the two germline ends. DNA for the CDR3: TGTGCCAGCAGCTTTTCGTTCAGCGAAAATGAAAAACTGTTTTTT. Translating gives CASSFSFSENEKLFF.

This clone appeared a few times. V is TRBV19 and J is TRBJ1-4, with D possibly TRBD1 on 5 matching bases. The V end lost 5 bases, the J end lost 3 bases, and 13 bases lay between the germline ends. The CDR3 runs to 15 residues. Germline lookup yields CDR1 LNHDA and CDR2 SQIVND (reference sequence). Here the CDR3 DNA reads TGTGCCAGTAGTGACAGACTTCGGGCTAATGAAAAACTGTTTTTT. Encoded protein: CASSDRLRANEKLFF.

A remark on this clone: The CDR3 end shows no conserved phenylalanine or tryptophan, and so a read error is likely. The J gene is TRBJ1-6, the V gene TRBV30; TRBD1 aligns across 7 bases. V shed 5 bases and J 6 bases; nucleotides not matched to a gene: 4. The germline V gene has CDR1 GTSNPN and CDR2 SVGIG (reference sequence). The CDR3 extends over 13 amino acids. For the CDR3, the DNA is TGTGCCTGGCAGGGGGACCGTAATTCACCCCTCCACCTT. Protein: CAWQGDRNSPLHL.

The genes are TRBV19 and TRBJ1-1; 8 positions match TRBD1. Germline assignment: CDR1 LNHDA and CDR2 SQIVND (reference sequence). This CDR3 has 13 residues. The V gene end was trimmed by 5 bases and the J gene end by 8 bases; junction bases not matched to a gene: 7. In nucleotides, the CDR3 is TGTGCCAGTAGTCCCGCAGGGGGCCCCGAAGCTTTCTTT. This sequence encodes CASSPAGGPEAFF.

V usage is TRBV7-3 and J usage is TRBJ1-1; D unclear. The CDR3 totals 15 residues. V was cut by 3 bases and J by 0 bases, with 11 bases left in between. The germline gives CDR1 SGHTA, CDR2 FQGTGA. The CDR3 spells CASSLSRGLNTEAFF. The CDR3 DNA sequence: TGTGCCAGCAGCTTGAGCCGCGGTTTGAACACTGAAGCTTTCTTT.

The genes are TRBV5-1 and TRBJ1-4; no clear D gene. CDR1 is SGHRS, CDR2 YFSETQ, per germline. This CDR3 region has 14 residues. V lost 1 base and J lost 5, with 9 bases in between. The CDR3 nucleotides are TGCGCCAGCAGCTTGCTACTAGGGAATGAAAAACTGTTTTTT. The encoded protein is CASSLLLGNEKLFF.

The V and J genes are TRBV5-5 and TRBJ1-4; D uncertain. The CDR3 sequence is 15 residues long. The germline V and J ends were trimmed by 4 bases and 5 bases, with 15 bases remaining between them. CDR1 SGHKS and CDR2 YYEKEE come from the germline V gene (reference sequence). The CDR3 bases are TGTGCCAGCAGCCCGGCGGGAGGACCAAATGAAAAACTGTTTTTT. Protein: CASSPAGGPNEKLFF.

The J gene is TRBJ2-2, the V gene TRBV10-1, with a tentative D call TRBD1 (5 bases). Germline CDR1 reads WNHNN; CDR2 reads SYGVQD (reference sequence). The CDR3 loop spans 14 amino acids. Trimming stripped 1 base from V and 4 bases from J, with 7 bases between. CDR3: CASSEWGATGELFF. The CDR3 region has the DNA TGCGCCAGCAGTGAGTGGGGCGCCACCGGGGAGCTGTTTTTT.

The chain joins TRBV7-3 to TRBJ2-1, with 9 bases identical to TRBD1. The V gene end was trimmed by 5 bases and the J gene end by 6 bases; junction bases not matched to a gene: 2. The CDR3 loop spans 13 amino acids. CDR1 and CDR2 (germline): SGHTA, FQGTGA. In nucleotides, the CDR3 is TGTGCCAGCAGCCAGGGACAGGGCAATGAGCAGTTCTTC. Amino acids: CASSQGQGNEQFF.

J is TRBJ1-1 and V is TRBV27; 8 bases line up with TRBD1. Germline-derived CDR1 and CDR2 are MNHEY and SMNVEV (reference sequence). This CDR3 comprises 17 residues. The junction had 10 bases not matched to a gene; V was cut back by 4 bases and J by 0 bases. CDR3 nucleotides: TGTGCCAGCAGTTCCCGGGACAGGTGGGGGTTGAACACTGAAGCTTTCTTT. This translates into CASSSRDRWGLNTEAFF.

A few counts support this clone. The V gene is TRBV23-1, the J gene TRBJ2-5; 10 bases are a match to TRBD2. TRBV23-1 falls under the ORF class, with uncertain function. The CDR3 runs 16 residues. Trimming removed 6 bases from V and 2 bases from J; junction bases left unmatched: 9. In DNA, the CDR3 is TGCGCCAGCAGCGCTGGGACTAGCGTAATTCAAGAGACCCAGTACTTC. Protein product: CASSAGTSVIQETQYF.